These T cell receptor beta chains were read from a single sample in a study of shared clonotypes between healthy human individuals. Repertoires were generated with immunoSEQ multiplex PCR, while TCRdb's copy carries only in-frame clones and drops some. The sample has 600,000 to 750,000 clones; 72% are singletons. The sample comprised memory CD4+ T cells sorted from blood. The receptors shown here come from a woman aged 25-40 years in good health. Each CDR3 is given with its conserved first and last residue. The D gene is left open where the match is weak. Size is stated for part of the rows, as once, few or many counts, or as a class when the clone is expanded.

abundance	v_gene	j_gene	d_gene	CDR3nt	CDR3aa
few	TRBV28	TRBJ1-3	-	TGTGCCAGCAGTTTGCCCCAGGGGTACGGAAACACCATATATTTT	CASSLPQGYGNTIYF
few	TRBV18	TRBJ2-7	-	TGTGCCAGCTCACCAAATGCTGTTGGCTCCTACGAGCAGTACTTC	CASSPNAVGSYEQYF
-	TRBV6-5	TRBJ2-7	-	TGTGCCAGCAGACCGACAGGGAGGAACGAGCAGTACTTC	CASRPTGRNEQYF
-	TRBV19	TRBJ2-3	-	TGTGCCAGTAGTCAGAGCGGGACAAGCACAGATACGCAGTATTTT	CASSQSGTSTDTQYF
-	TRBV6-5	TRBJ1-2	-	TGTGCCAGCAGCTACTCCCGAAACTATGGCTACACCTTC	CASSYSRNYGYTF
-	TRBV28	TRBJ2-7	TRBD1	TGTGCCAGCGCCGGGACAGGGAGAACGGGGCAGTACTTC	CASAGTGRTGQYF
-	TRBV5-1	TRBJ2-5	-	TGCGCAACTAGACCCGGGATCCAAGAGACCCAGTACTTC	CATRPGIQETQYF
-	TRBV6-6	TRBJ1-1	TRBD1	TGTGCCAGCAGTGACACCACAGGGGGCTGGACTGAAGCTTTCTTT	CASSDTTGGWTEAFF
-	TRBV14	TRBJ1-3	-	TGTGCCAGCAGCCTTGTTTCGGGGGCGGTTGGAAACACCATATATTTT	CASSLVSGAVGNTIYF
-	TRBV14	TRBJ1-2	-	TGTGCCAGCAGCCTTTACTCGAACTATGGCTACACCTTC	CASSLYSNYGYTF
-	TRBV30	TRBJ2-7	-	TGTGCCTGGAGTGGTAGGGGATTATCCTACGAGCAGTACTTC	CAWSGRGLSYEQYF
-	TRBV29-1	TRBJ1-4	-	TGCAGCGTTGAGGTGGACGAAAAACTGTTTTTT	CSVEVDEKLFF
-	TRBV2	TRBJ2-7	-	TGTGCCAGCAACCCCCAAACAGGGATCGAGCAGTACTTC	CASNPQTGIEQYF
few	TRBV25-1	TRBJ2-2	-	TGTGCCAGCAGTGAATCGGAGACAACGAAACTGTTTTTT	CASSESETTKLFF
-	TRBV4-1	TRBJ1-6	-	TGCGCCAGCAGCCAAGAGGGCTTGGGATCACCCCTCCACTTT	CASSQEGLGSPLHF
-	TRBV10-3	TRBJ2-7	-	TGTGCCATCAGTGAGTTAGGTGGAGGCTCCTACGAGCAGTACTTC	CAISELGGGSYEQYF
-	TRBV7-9	TRBJ2-3	TRBD2	TGTGCCAGCAGCTTAGAAGGTAGCGGGAGGGCAGATACGCAGTATTTT	CASSLEGSGRADTQYF
few	TRBV5-1	TRBJ2-7	-	TGCGCCAGCAGCTTGGCCGAACGGCTTAGCTCCTACGAGCAGTACTTC	CASSLAERLSSYEQYF
-	TRBV5-4	TRBJ2-2	-	TGTGCCAGCAGCTCCGAGGGGGGGCCCGCGAACACCGGGGAGCTGTTTTTT	CASSSEGGPANTGELFF
-	TRBV5-6	TRBJ2-5	-	TGTGCCAGCAGCTTGGATCGGGGAACAGAGACCCAGTACTTC	CASSLDRGTETQYF
-	TRBV28	TRBJ1-2	TRBD1	TGTGCCAGCAGCCCAAACAGGGGGAGTACCTTTAACTATGGCTACACCTTC	CASSPNRGSTFNYGYTF